This TCR beta chain was recovered during a study of blood T cell repertoires in COVID-19. The CDR3 extends over 16 amino acids. Germline trimming cut 1 base from V and 7 bases from J; bases unmatched to any gene: 6. Germline CDR1 reads SNHLY; CDR2 reads FYNNEI. As originally analysed: For nucleated cells, counts were estimated from reference gene primer amplification. Assay used: immunoSEQ multiplex PCR; TCRdb lists only in-frame clones, some missing. D and trimming were read from the DNA, whereas the V and J calls and clone size are those reported in that table. The table has 150,000 or so clones, about 86% seen once.

The TCR originated in a woman aged 70-85 years with acute or convalescent COVID-19. The rearrangement joins TRBV2 to TRBJ1-6, with 8 bases matching TRBD1. The sample was peripheral blood. Here the CDR3 DNA reads TGTGCCAGCAGTGAAGAATGGACAGGGCGGAATTCACCCCTCCACTTT. Protein product: CASSEEWTGRNSPLHF.